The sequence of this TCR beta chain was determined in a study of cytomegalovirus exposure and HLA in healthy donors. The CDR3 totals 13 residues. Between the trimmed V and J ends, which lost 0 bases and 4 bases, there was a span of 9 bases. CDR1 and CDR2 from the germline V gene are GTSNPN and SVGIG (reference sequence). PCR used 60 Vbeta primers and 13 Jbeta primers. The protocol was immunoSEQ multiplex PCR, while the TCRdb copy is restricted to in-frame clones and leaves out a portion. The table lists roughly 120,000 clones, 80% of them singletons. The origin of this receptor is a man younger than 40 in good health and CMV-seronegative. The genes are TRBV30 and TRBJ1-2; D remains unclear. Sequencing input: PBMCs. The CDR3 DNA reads TGTGCCTGGAGTGTATTGGGCAGCTATGGCTACACCTTC. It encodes CAWSVLGSYGYTF.